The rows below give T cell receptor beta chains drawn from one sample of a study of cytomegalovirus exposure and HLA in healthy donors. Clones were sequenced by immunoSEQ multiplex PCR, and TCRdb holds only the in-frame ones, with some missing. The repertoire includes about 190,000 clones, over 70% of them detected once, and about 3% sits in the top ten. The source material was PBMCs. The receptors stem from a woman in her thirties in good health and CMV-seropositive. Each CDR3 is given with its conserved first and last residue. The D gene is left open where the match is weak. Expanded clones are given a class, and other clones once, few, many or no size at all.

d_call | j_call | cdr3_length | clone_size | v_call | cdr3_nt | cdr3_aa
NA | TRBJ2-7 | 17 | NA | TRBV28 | TGTGCCAGCAGTCCAACACCTGGGGGGCGGGAGCGCTACGAGCAGTACTTC | CASSPTPGGRERYEQYF
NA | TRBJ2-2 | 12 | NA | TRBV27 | TGTGCCAGCAGTTTCCCCTCCGGGGAGCTGTTTTTT | CASSFPSGELFF
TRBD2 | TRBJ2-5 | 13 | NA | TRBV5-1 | TGCGCCAGCTCCCCGGGGGGTCAAGAGGCCCAGTACTTC | CASSPGGQEAQYF
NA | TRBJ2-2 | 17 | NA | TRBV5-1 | TGCGCCAGCAGCCCTCTTCGCCGGACACACAACACCGGGGAGCTGTTTTTT | CASSPLRRTHNTGELFF
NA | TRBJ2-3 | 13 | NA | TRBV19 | TGTGCCAGTAATCAGGGGTTCACAGATACGCAGTATTTT | CASNQGFTDTQYF
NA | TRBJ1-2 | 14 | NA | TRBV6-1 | TGTGCCAGCAGTGAAGGGGCGACTAACTATGGCTACACCTTC | CASSEGATNYGYTF
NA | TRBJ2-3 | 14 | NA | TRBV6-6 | TGTGCCAGCAGTTACGGAACCCAACCCCCTTTAACAGGGTTT | CASSYGTQPPLTGF
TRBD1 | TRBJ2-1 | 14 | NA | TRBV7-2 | TGTGCCAGCAGCTCGGTAGACAGGGAAGATGAGCAGTTCTTC | CASSSVDREDEQFF
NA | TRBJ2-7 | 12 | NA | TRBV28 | TGTGCCAGCAGTTTTTTTGTATACGAGCAGTACTTC | CASSFFVYEQYF
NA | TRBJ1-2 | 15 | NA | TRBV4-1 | TGCGTCAGCAGCCAGGATGCGCCAGGGTCCTATGGCTACACCTTC | CVSSQDAPGSYGYTF
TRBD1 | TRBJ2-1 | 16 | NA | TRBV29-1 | TGCAGCGTGCGGGATCCCGGGACAGGGAGATCCAATGAGCAGTTCTTC | CSVRDPGTGRSNEQFF
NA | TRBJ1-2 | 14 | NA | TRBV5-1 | TGCGCCAGCAGCTTGGCCGGAGATAACTATGGCTACACCTTC | CASSLAGDNYGYTF
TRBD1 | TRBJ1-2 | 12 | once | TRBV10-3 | TGTGCCATCTCCCCAGGGGGCTCTGGCTACACCTTC | CAISPGGSGYTF
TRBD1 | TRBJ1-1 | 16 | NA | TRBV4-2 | TGTGCCAGCAGCCAAGACCCGGTGACAGGGGCTACGGCGGCTTTCTTT | CASSQDPVTGATAAFF
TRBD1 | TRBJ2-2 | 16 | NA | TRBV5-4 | TGTGCCAGCAGCCTCGCGACAGGGGCGAACACCGGGGAGCTGTTTTTT | CASSLATGANTGELFF
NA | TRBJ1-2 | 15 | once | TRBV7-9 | TGTGCCAGCAGCAAACAAGACAGTTCTAACTATGGCTACACCTTC | CASSKQDSSNYGYTF
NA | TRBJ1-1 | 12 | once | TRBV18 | TGTGCCAGCTCTGAGGCCGGCACTGAAGCTTTCTTT | CASSEAGTEAFF
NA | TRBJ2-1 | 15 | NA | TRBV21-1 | TGTGCCAGCAGCAAAAAGACAGGGGGCGGCGATGAGCAGTTCTTC | CASSKKTGGGDEQFF
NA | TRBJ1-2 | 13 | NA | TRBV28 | TGTGCCAGCAGTGGGGCAGGAGACTATGGCTACACCTTC | CASSGAGDYGYTF
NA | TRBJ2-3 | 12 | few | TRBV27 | TGTGCCAGCAGTGACCAGGGAGATACGCAGTATTTT | CASSDQGDTQYF
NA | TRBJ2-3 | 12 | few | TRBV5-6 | TGTGCCAGCAGCCACCGGACAGATACGCAGTATTTT | CASSHRTDTQYF
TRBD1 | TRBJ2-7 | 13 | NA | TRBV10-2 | TGCGCCAGCAAGAGCACAGGGGAAGACGAGCAGTACTTC | CASKSTGEDEQYF
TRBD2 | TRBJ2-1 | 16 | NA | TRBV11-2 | TGTGCCAGCAGCTTAGATCGAGCGCGGGGGGGGAATGAGCAGTTCTTC | CASSLDRARGGNEQFF
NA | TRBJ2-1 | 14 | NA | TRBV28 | TGTGCCACCAATAGCCCGAGGTCTAACAATGAGCAGTTCTTC | CATNSPRSNNEQFF
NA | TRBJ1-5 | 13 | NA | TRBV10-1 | TGCGCCAGCAGTGTCGGGATCAATCAGCCCCAGCATTTT | CASSVGINQPQHF
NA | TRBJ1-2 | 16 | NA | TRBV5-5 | TGTGCCAGCATCCAGACCCCGGGAGCTGATTTTTATGGCTACACCTTC | CASIQTPGADFYGYTF
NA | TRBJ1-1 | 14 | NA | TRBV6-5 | TGTGCCAGCAGGATGGCTGCTCAGAACACTGAAGCTTTCTTT | CASRMAAQNTEAFF
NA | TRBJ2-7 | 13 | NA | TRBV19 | TGTGCCAGTAGTATCGTAGTAGCAAGCGAGCAGTACTTC | CASSIVVASEQYF
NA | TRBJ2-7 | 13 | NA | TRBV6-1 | TGTGCCTGTCTGAGGCCTTCTACCTACGAGCAGTACTTC | CACLRPSTYEQYF
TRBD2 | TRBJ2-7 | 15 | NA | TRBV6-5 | TGTGCCAGCAGTTTCGAACCGGGACTAGCTGGAGAGCAGTACTTC | CASSFEPGLAGEQYF
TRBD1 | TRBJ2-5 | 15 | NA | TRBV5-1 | TGCGCCAGCAGCTTAGGGGACAGAGACCAAGAGACCCAGTACTTC | CASSLGDRDQETQYF
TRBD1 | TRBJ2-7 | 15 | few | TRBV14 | TGTGCCAGCAGCCACCCCGGACAGGGGGCCCACGAGCAGTACTTC | CASSHPGQGAHEQYF
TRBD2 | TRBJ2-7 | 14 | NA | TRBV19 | TGTGCCAGTAGTACTGGGACTAGCGGCTACGAGCAGTACTTC | CASSTGTSGYEQYF
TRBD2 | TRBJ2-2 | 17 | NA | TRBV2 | TGTGCCAGCAGACGGACTAGCGGGAGCGCAAACACCGGGGAGCTGTTTTTT | CASRRTSGSANTGELFF
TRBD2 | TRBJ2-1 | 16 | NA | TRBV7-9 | TGTGCCAGCAGCTTAACAGGCGGGAGCGTTTACAATGAGCAGTTCTTC | CASSLTGGSVYNEQFF
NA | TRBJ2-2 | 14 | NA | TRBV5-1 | TGCGCCAGCAGCTTGGACAACCCGGGTAGGGAGCTGTTTTTT | CASSLDNPGRELFF
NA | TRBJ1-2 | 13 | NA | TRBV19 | TGTGCCAGTAGTGGAAGAGGAAGGCGGGGCTACACCTTC | CASSGRGRRGYTF
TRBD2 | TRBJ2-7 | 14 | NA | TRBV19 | TGTGCCAGTAGCCCCGGGACTAATTCCTACGAGCAGTACTTC | CASSPGTNSYEQYF
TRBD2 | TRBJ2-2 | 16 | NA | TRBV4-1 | TGCGCCAGCAGCCAAGATCCGGGACTATACACCGGGGAGCTGTTTTTT | CASSQDPGLYTGELFF
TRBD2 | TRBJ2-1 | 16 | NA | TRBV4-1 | TGCGCCAGCAGCCGCCAACTAGCGGGAGGGGATAATGAGCAGTTCTTC | CASSRQLAGGDNEQFF
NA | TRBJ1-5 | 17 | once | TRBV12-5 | TGTGCTAGTGGTTCCCCGGGGACCGGGGGGGGCAATCAGCCCCAGCATTTT | CASGSPGTGGGNQPQHF
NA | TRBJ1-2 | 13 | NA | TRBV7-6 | TGTGCCAGCAGCTTAAGGGGGGGCTATGGCTACACCTTC | CASSLRGGYGYTF
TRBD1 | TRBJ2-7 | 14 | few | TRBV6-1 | TGTGCCAGCTTCATGAGGGACAGCTCCTACGAGCAGTACTTC | CASFMRDSSYEQYF
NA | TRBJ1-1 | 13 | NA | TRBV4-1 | TGCGCCAGCAGCCAGGCCCCAGGTTCTCCAGCTTTCTTT | CASSQAPGSPAFF
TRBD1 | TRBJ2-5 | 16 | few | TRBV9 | TGTGCCAGCAGCGTGGGGACAGGCTCGTACCAAGAGACCCAGTACTTC | CASSVGTGSYQETQYF
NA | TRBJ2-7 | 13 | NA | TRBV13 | TGTGCCAGCAGCTTAGGCATAACCTCCGAGCAGTACTTC | CASSLGITSEQYF
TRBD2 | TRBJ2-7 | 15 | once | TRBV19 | TGTGCCAGTAGTATCGCTAGCGGGTCCTCCTACGAGCAGTACTTC | CASSIASGSSYEQYF
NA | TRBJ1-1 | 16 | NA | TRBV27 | TGTGCCAGCAGTTTATCGGGCAGGGTAAGGTTCACTGAAGCTTTCTTT | CASSLSGRVRFTEAFF
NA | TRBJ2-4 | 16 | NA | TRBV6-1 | TGTGCCAGCAGTGAAGCAGTCCCCGGACAGAGGGACATTCAGTACTTC | CASSEAVPGQRDIQYF
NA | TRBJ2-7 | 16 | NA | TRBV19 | TGTGCCAGTAGCAGTATAGTGGCAGGGGAAGACTACGAGCAGTACTTC | CASSSIVAGEDYEQYF
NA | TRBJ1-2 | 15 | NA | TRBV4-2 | TGTGCCAGCAGCCAAGGTACAGGGACCAGAGATGGCTACACCTTC | CASSQGTGTRDGYTF
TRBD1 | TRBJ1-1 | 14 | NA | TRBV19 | TGTGCCAGTAGTATCGGTGGCCAGGGGGCACGGGCTTTCTTT | CASSIGGQGARAFF
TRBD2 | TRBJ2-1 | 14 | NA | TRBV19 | TGTGCCAGTAGTAGGTCTAGCGGGAATATTGAGCAGTTCTTC | CASSRSSGNIEQFF
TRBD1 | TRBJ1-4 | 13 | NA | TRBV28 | TGTGCCAGCAGTAGTAAACCGACAGGGGTGGTGTTTTTT | CASSSKPTGVVFF
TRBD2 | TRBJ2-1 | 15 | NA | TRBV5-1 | TGCGCCAGCAGCTTGGCTAGCGGGAGGTCAAATGAGCAGTTCTTC | CASSLASGRSNEQFF
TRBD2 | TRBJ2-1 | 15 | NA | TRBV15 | TGTGCCACCAGCAGAGAAAGACTAGCGGACAATGAGCAGTTCTTC | CATSRERLADNEQFF
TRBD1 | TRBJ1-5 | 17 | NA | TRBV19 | TGTGCCAGTAGTCCTCTTTCCGGGACAGGGAACAATCAGCCCCAGCATTTT | CASSPLSGTGNNQPQHF